One and the same sample provided the 13 T cell receptor beta chains below, sequenced in a study of T cell responses to AZD1222 COVID-19 vaccine. The data were produced by immunoSEQ multiplex PCR, yet TCRdb's version contains in-frame clones alone and is incomplete. The profile shows about 130,000 clones, about 88% of them singletons. The sample here was peripheral blood, taken on day 0 of AZD1222 vaccination. The receptors were gathered from an adult in good health.

The rearrangement joins TRBV4-2 to TRBJ1-3, with D unresolved. The length of the CDR3 is 19 residues. Trimming shortened V by 0 bases and J by 0 bases, and 18 bases separated the two germline ends. The germline V gene encodes CDR1 LGHNA and CDR2 YNFKEQ. CDR3 loop: CASSQDWYHPTDSGNTIYF. For the CDR3, the DNA is TGTGCCAGCAGCCAAGATTGGTACCACCCTACCGACTCTGGAAACACCATATATTTT.

V is TRBV5-1 and J is TRBJ1-5; no clear D. Germline CDR1 SGHRS, CDR2 YFSETQ. The CDR3 loop spans 15 amino acids. The V and J ends lost 3 bases and 0 bases respectively, with 10 bases between them. CDR3 amino acids: CASSSLPGSNQPQHF. As DNA, the CDR3 is TGCGCCAGCAGCTCCCTGCCAGGTAGCAATCAGCCCCAGCATTTT.

The chain is built from TRBV7-9 and TRBJ2-2, with D possibly called TRBD1 or TRBD2 (5 bases each). Trimming shortened V by 2 bases and J by 6 bases, and 13 bases separated the two germline ends. Germline V gene lookup returns CDR1 SEHNR and CDR2 FQNEAQ (reference sequence). The CDR3 spans 15 residues. The CDR3 reads CASSLSERGAGELFF. Written as DNA, the CDR3 is TGTGCCAGCAGCTTAAGTGAGAGGGGTGCCGGGGAGCTGTTTTTT. Full variable domain (missing parts from reference TRBV7-9 and TRBJ2-2): DTGVSQNPRHKITKRGQNVTFRCDPISEHNRLYWYRQTLGQGPEFLTYFQNEAQLEKSRLLSDRFSAERPKGSFSTLEIQRTEQGDSAMYLCASSLSERGAGELFFGEGSRLTVL.

The chain couples TRBV12-3 or TRBV12-4 to TRBJ1-1; D is perhaps TRBD1 (5 bases). V was cut by 0 bases and J by 8 bases, with 10 bases left in between. The CDR3 length is 13 residues. CDR3 coding DNA: TGTGCCAGCAGTTTAGCGTTGGGACTGGAAGCTTTCTTT. This encodes CASSLALGLEAFF.

The rearrangement links TRBV5-5 to TRBJ2-2, with D perhaps matching TRBD1 (6 bases). This CDR3 is built from 14 residues. The V end lost 2 bases, the J end lost 1 base, and 6 bases lay between the germline ends. In germline, CDR1 is SGHKS, CDR2 YYEKEE (reference sequence). The CDR3 sequence: CASSLQGNTGELFF. The CDR3 DNA reads TGTGCCAGCAGCTTACAGGGGAACACCGGGGAGCTGTTTTTT. The full variable domain, rest sourced from reference TRBV5-5 and TRBJ2-2, is DAGVTQSPTHLIKTRGQQVTLRCSPISGHKSVSWYQQVLGQGPQFIFQYYEKEERGRGNFPDRFSARQFPNYSSELNVNALLLGDSALYLCASSLQGNTGELFFGEGSRLTVL.

The chain carries TRBV30 and TRBJ2-3; weak D call: TRBD2 (6 bases). V dropped 0 bases and J dropped 0 bases, with 16 bases sitting between them. There are 17 residues in the CDR3. Germline CDR1 GTSNPN, CDR2 SVGIG (reference sequence). In DNA, the CDR3 is TGTGCCTGGAGTGTCGGTAGCGGAGGACATAGCACAGATACGCAGTATTTT. Residues: CAWSVGSGGHSTDTQYF.

The chain is built from TRBV7-2 and TRBJ1-1; tentative D call: TRBD1 (5 bases). This CDR3 spans 14 amino acids. V gave up 7 bases and J gave up 2 bases, with 14 bases separating them. Germline-derived CDR1 and CDR2 are SGHTA and FQGNSA. CDR3 residues: CASTWRGRNTEAFF. CDR3 in DNA: TGTGCCAGCACCTGGAGGGGTAGAAACACTGAAGCTTTCTTT.

CDR3: CASSLTGLETQYF. CDR3 DNA sequence: TGTGCCAGCAGTTTAACAGGGCTGGAGACCCAGTACTTC. V gene TRBV27 combines with J gene TRBJ2-5; D perhaps matches TRBD1 (6 bases). The CDR3 is 13 residues long. Between the trimmed V and J ends, which lost 2 bases and 5 bases, there was a span of 9 bases. The V gene's germline CDR1 is MNHEY and CDR2 SMNVEV (reference sequence).

The chain recombines TRBV6-2 or TRBV6-3 with TRBJ1-1; perhaps TRBD1 as D (5 bases). V lost 2 bases to trimming and J lost 6 bases, with 34 bases between them. The CDR3 has 21 residues. Germline CDR1 MNHEY, CDR2 SVGEGT. The CDR3 DNA reads TGTGCCAGCAGTTACAAAAAAGTACCCAAGAGGGGTTTCGATTATCTAGCTGAAGCTTTCTTT. Translating it yields CASSYKKVPKRGFDYLAEAFF.

V is TRBV7-3 and J is TRBJ1-1; tentative D call: TRBD1 (6 bases). V was shortened by 4 bases and J by 1 base, with 13 bases between the two germline ends. The CDR3 runs 15 residues. Germline CDR1 and CDR2: SGHTA and FQGTGA. The CDR3 loop is CASSWSGTPNTEAFF. For the CDR3, the DNA is TGTGCCAGCAGCTGGTCCGGGACACCGAACACTGAAGCTTTCTTT.

This chain uses TRBV6-6 with TRBJ1-5; D unclear. V lost 2 bases and J lost 4, with 6 bases in between. Germline assignment: CDR1 MNHNY and CDR2 SVGAGI (reference sequence). The CDR3 covers 13 residues. The CDR3: CASSYGSNQPQHF. The CDR3 DNA is TGTGCCAGCAGTTACGGGTCGAATCAGCCCCAGCATTTT.

The V and J genes are TRBV14 and TRBJ1-5; D gene ambiguous. V shed 4 bases and J shed 9 bases, with 13 bases lying between them. The CDR3 extends over 13 amino acids. The germline V gene encodes CDR1 SGHDN and CDR2 FVKESK. The CDR3 region is CASSRAVRGPQHF. CDR3 sequence (DNA): TGTGCCAGCAGCCGAGCGGTGCGGGGGCCCCAGCATTTT.

The J gene is TRBJ2-6, the V gene TRBV24-1; 7 positions match TRBD1. The CDR3 is made up of 15 amino acids. V trimming: 7 bases; J trimming: 8 bases; junction bases outside the gene matches: 10. From germline, CDR1 is KGHDR and CDR2 SFDVKD. The CDR3 coding sequence is TGTGCCACCAGAAACAGGGGCCCTTCGACCAACGTCCTGACTTTC. Residues: CATRNRGPSTNVLTF.